Shown below are 22 T cell receptor beta chains from a single sample sequenced in a study of blood T cell repertoires in COVID-19. The assay was immunoSEQ multiplex PCR, and TCRdb's table has in-frame clones only and misses some. The data show approximately 200,000 clones, about 85% seen once. The material sequenced was peripheral blood. The source of these receptors is a man aged 25 to 40 with acute or convalescent COVID-19.

V usage is TRBV6-5 and J usage is TRBJ2-7; tentatively, D is TRBD1 (5 bases). Germline CDR1 is MNHEY and CDR2 is SVGAGI. V gave up 6 bases and J gave up 0 bases, with 15 bases separating them. The CDR3 spans 15 residues. The CDR3 region is CASREPDRISYEQYF. CDR3 nucleotide sequence: TGTGCCAGCAGGGAGCCCGACAGAATCTCCTACGAGCAGTACTTC.

This clone came up once. V gene TRBV29-1 combines with J gene TRBJ1-2, with 7 bases lining up with TRBD1. V shed 7 bases, J shed 6 bases, and the junction held 8 bases outside the gene matches. CDR3 length: 12 residues. CDR1 is SQVTM and CDR2 is ANQGSEA in the germline V gene. CDR3: CSASRGVDGYTF. CDR3 nucleotides: TGCAGCGCATCCAGGGGGGTCGATGGCTACACCTTC.

This chain links TRBV19 with TRBJ2-1, with a weak D call TRBD1 (6 bases). The CDR3 is made up of 13 amino acids. Deletions cut 3 bases from V and 8 bases from J, with 11 bases between. Germline assignment: CDR1 LNHDA and CDR2 SQIVND (reference sequence). The CDR3 DNA follows: TGTGCCAGTAGTATTACAGGGTTCTATGAGCAGTTCTTC. Amino acids: CASSITGFYEQFF. The variable domain in full, completed from reference TRBV19 and TRBJ2-1, reads DGGITQSPKYLFRKEGQNVTLSCEQNLNHDAMYWYRQDPGQGLRLIYYSQIVNDFQKGDIAEGYSVSREKKESFPLTVTSAQKNPTAFYLCASSITGFYEQFFGPGTRLTVL.

This sequence joins TRBV28 and TRBJ2-1; D not resolved. V was clipped by 7 bases and J by 0 bases, with 16 bases between them. The CDR3 contains 16 residues. Germline values: CDR1 MDHEN, CDR2 SYDVKM. The CDR3 reads CASISVSPSSYNEQFF. The CDR3 DNA reads as TGTGCCAGCATCTCGGTATCCCCGAGCTCCTACAATGAGCAGTTCTTC.

The chain combines TRBV5-5 with TRBJ2-7, with TRBD2 matching over 8 bases. V shed 2 bases and J 3 bases; nucleotides not matched to a gene: 7. The germline CDR1 and CDR2 sequences are SGHKS and YYEKEE (reference sequence). The CDR3 sequence is 15 residues long. This chain's CDR3 is CASSFLSGGDYEQYF. CDR3 coding DNA: TGTGCCAGCAGCTTTCTGAGCGGGGGTGACTACGAGCAGTACTTC.

The V call is TRBV6-5, the J call TRBJ1-5; D is unresolved. In germline, CDR1 is MNHEY, CDR2 SVGAGI. CDR3 length: 15 residues. V was clipped by 6 bases and J by 5 bases, with 17 bases between them. The CDR3 loop reads CASSSVRGKYQPQHF. The CDR3 coding sequence is TGTGCCAGCAGCTCCGTTCGGGGTAAATATCAGCCCCAGCATTTT.

The chain couples TRBV16 to TRBJ2-7; TRBD1 matches at 11 bases. Trimming took 0 bases from V and 3 from J; bases not matched to a gene: 1. Germline V gene lookup returns CDR1 KGHSY and CDR2 FQNENV. The CDR3 totals 15 residues. In DNA, the CDR3 is TGTGCCAGCAGCCAATCAGGGACAGGGGGCTACGAGCAGTACTTC. The encoded protein is CASSQSGTGGYEQYF.

V gene TRBV28 combines with J gene TRBJ2-2; no reliable D call. The CDR3 runs 12 residues. Trimming cost V 2 bases and J 6 bases, with 4 bases left between them. Germline CDR1 and CDR2: MDHEN and SYDVKM. The CDR3 DNA sequence: TGTGCCAGCAGTTTACTATCCGGGGAGCTGTTTTTT. Protein sequence: CASSLLSGELFF.

The chain has TRBV9 and TRBJ1-3; tentatively, D is TRBD1 (6 bases). The CDR3 has 14 residues. Trimming cost V 3 bases and J 6 bases, with 13 bases left between them. The germline V gene encodes CDR1 SGDLS and CDR2 YYNGEE. CDR3 residues: CASSAANRENTIYF. DNA of the CDR3: TGTGCCAGCAGCGCGGCGAACAGGGAAAACACCATATATTTT.

This chain connects TRBV18 to TRBJ1-6, with TRBD1 matching 10 bases. Per the germline V gene, CDR1 is KGHSH and CDR2 is LQKENI. There are 20 residues in the CDR3. The trim removed 3 bases at V and 5 bases at J, leaving 16 bases unmatched. The CDR3 nucleotides read TGTGCCAGCTCACCCTTAAAGACAGGGGGCGTCCCAGGTGATAATTCACCCCTCCACTTT. Translated, it gives CASSPLKTGGVPGDNSPLHF.

The sample holds a few counts of this clone. The V gene is TRBV5-4, the J gene TRBJ1-1; 10 bases are a match to TRBD1. The germline gives CDR1 SGHNT, CDR2 YYREEE (reference sequence). Losses at the gene ends were 4 bases for V and 4 bases for J; bases not matched to a gene: 4. The CDR3 has 14 amino acids. The CDR3 nucleotides read TGTGCCAGCAGCCCCGGGACAGGGGCCACTGAAGCTTTCTTT. Protein: CASSPGTGATEAFF.

The rearrangement joins TRBV7-8 to TRBJ2-1; TRBD1 matches at 7 bases. CDR3 length: 15 residues. Unmatched junction bases numbered 11, after V lost 6 bases and J lost 6 bases. The germline V gene has CDR1 SGHVS and CDR2 FQNEAQ. The CDR3 protein is CASRQSLGQVNEQFF. The CDR3, as DNA: TGTGCCAGCAGACAATCTCTCGGACAGGTCAATGAGCAGTTCTTC.

This chain connects TRBV5-6 to TRBJ1-2, with 8 bases fitting TRBD1. Trimming took 4 bases from V and 3 from J; bases not matched to a gene: 5. From germline, CDR1 is SGHDT and CDR2 YYEEEE. The CDR3 extends over 14 amino acids. CDR3 in DNA: TGTGCCAGCAGCGCACAGGGGGTCTACTATGGCTACACCTTC. It translates to CASSAQGVYYGYTF.

This clone appeared a few times. V usage is TRBV5-4 and J usage is TRBJ2-1, with D tentatively TRBD2 (6 bases). The germline V gene encodes CDR1 SGHNT and CDR2 YYREEE (reference sequence). The CDR3 covers 13 residues. Trimming took off 9 bases at V and 1 base at J, with 11 bases between the two ends. The CDR3 nucleotides are TGTGCCACCGCCGGGGGATCCTACAATGAGCAGTTCTTC. It yields the protein CATAGGSYNEQFF.

V and J are TRBV28 and TRBJ2-7; D gene ambiguous. Germline CDR1 reads MDHEN; CDR2 reads SYDVKM. The CDR3 runs to 13 residues. The ends were cut back, 5 bases at V and 3 bases at J, with 11 bases in the middle. The CDR3 loop is CASSPRPGYEQYF. The CDR3 bases are TGTGCCAGCAGTCCAAGACCGGGCTACGAGCAGTACTTC.

The chain joins TRBV21-1 to TRBJ1-5; the table's TRBD1 call for D was not verified on the DNA. TRBV21-1 is a pseudogene. The CDR3 runs to 17 residues. Here the CDR3 DNA reads TGTGCCAGCAGCACCGTCTGGCGGAGGGACAGGGGTCAGCCCCAGCATTTT. This sequence encodes CASSTVWRRDRGQPQHF.

The rearrangement links TRBV4-1 to TRBJ1-4; tentative D call: TRBD1 (5 bases). V was clipped by 1 base and J by 8 bases, with 14 bases between them. Germline CDR1 is MGHRA and CDR2 is YSYEKL. CDR3 length equals 15 residues. In DNA, the CDR3 is TGCGCCAGCAGCCAAGTAGGGCAGGGTCCCGAAAAACTGTTTTTT. Protein: CASSQVGQGPEKLFF.

The V call is TRBV7-8, the J call TRBJ1-4, with 9 nucleotides matching TRBD1. The CDR3 totals 15 residues. CDR1 SGHVS and CDR2 FQNEAQ come from the germline V gene. The trim removed 5 bases at V and 7 bases at J, leaving 8 bases unmatched. The CDR3 reads CASSVRTGVSEKLFF. The CDR3 DNA reads as TGTGCCAGCAGCGTTAGGACAGGGGTTAGTGAAAAACTGTTTTTT.

Remarks on this clone: The same CDR3 arises from other DNA sequences in this sample as well. The chain is built from TRBV2 and TRBJ2-7; D is possibly TRBD1 (5 bases). This CDR3 region has 13 residues. Trimming removed 4 bases at V and 3 bases at J, with 10 bases between. The germline V gene has CDR1 SNHLY and CDR2 FYNNEI. DNA of the CDR3: TGTGCCAGCAGTGGGCAGGGTGGCTACGAGCAGTACTTC. Its protein product is CASSGQGGYEQYF.

This sequence joins TRBV10-2 and TRBJ2-2; D remains unclear. CDR1 is WSHSY, CDR2 SAAADI, per germline. The CDR3 has 14 amino acids. Deletions cut 4 bases from V and 4 bases from J, with 10 bases between. The chain's CDR3 is CASSVQKVTGELFF. CDR3 DNA: TGCGCCAGCAGTGTACAGAAAGTCACCGGGGAGCTGTTTTTT.

The V call is TRBV9, the J call TRBJ1-1, with 7 bases fitting TRBD1. With V trimmed by 6 bases and J by 0 bases, 8 bases remained unmatched. The CDR3 has 15 amino acids. Germline CDR1 and CDR2: SGDLS and YYNGEE. The CDR3, as DNA: TGTGCCAGCAATCTCCGGGACAGCATGAACACTGAAGCTTTCTTT. It encodes CASNLRDSMNTEAFF.

This clone was recorded once. The rearrangement joins TRBV5-6 to TRBJ2-7; possibly TRBD2 for D (5 bases). The V gene lost 2 bases and the J gene lost 3 bases, with 12 bases spanning the gap. The CDR3 totals 14 residues. From germline, CDR1 is SGHDT and CDR2 YYEEEE. CDR3 region: CASSFRGNYYEQYF. The CDR3 DNA is TGTGCCAGCAGCTTTCGGGGAAACTACTACGAGCAGTACTTC. Full variable domain (rest looked up from reference TRBV5-6 and TRBJ2-7): DAGVTQSPTHLIKTRGQQVTLRCSPKSGHDTVSWYQQALGQGPQFIFQYYEEEERQRGNFPDRFSGHQFPNYSSELNVNALLLGDSALYLCASSFRGNYYEQYFGPGTRLTVT.